This T cell receptor (beta chain) was found in a study of CD8 T cells in Susac syndrome. Random-hexamer reverse transcription was applied to roughly 0.5 to 1 ug RNA. TCRdb passed the immunoSEQ multiplex PCR reads through MiXCR, listing each CDR3 protein once. The data show approximately 120,000 distinct CDR3 sequences, with 91% seen just once and around 0.24% held by the top ten. This CDR3 region has 11 residues. Between the trimmed V and J ends, which lost 5 bases and 4 bases, there was a span of 5 bases. Germline V gene sequence: CDR1 SEHNR, CDR2 FQNEAQ (reference sequence). The chain uses TRBV7-9 and TRBJ2-5; D is ambiguous. Sequenced input: CD8+ T cells from PBMCs. The TCR originated in a human donor with multiple sclerosis. CDR3 in DNA: TGTGCCAGCAGCCCCGGAGAGACCCAGTACTTC. Protein: CASSPGETQYF.